This T cell receptor beta chain was recorded in a study of CD8+CD57+ T cells in acquired aplastic anemia. Study summary: Roughly 3 ug was the average amount of DNA from sorted CD4+ and CD8+ cells. Study outcomes and limitations: CD8+ Simpson's diversity showed no significant patient-control difference.

In this sample, this clonotype turned up many times. Its antigen is not known. Patients picked for sequencing had shown CD8+CD57+ cell expansion detected by flow cytometry. When blood sampling took place, the patients had received no therapy. Using genomic DNA as the template, TCR beta VDJ and CDR3 profiling was carried out. TCRdb re-called the reads with MiXCR, one entry per CDR3 protein. This table holds 150,000 to 180,000 distinct CDR3 sequences, just over 50% found once. The ends were cut back, 2 bases at V and 1 base at J, with 8 bases in the middle. The CDR3 length is 13 residues. The germline V gene has CDR1 DFQATT and CDR2 SNEGSKA (reference sequence).

The sequence derives from a human donor with aplastic anemia. The sequenced material came from sorted CD4+, CD8+, or CD8+CD57+ T cells (not recorded which) from PBMCs. This rearrangement joins TRBV20-1 to TRBJ1-1, with D hard to call. The CDR3 here is CSARPPANTEAFF. CDR3 DNA: TGCAGTGCTAGACCCCCCGCGAACACTGAAGCTTTCTTT.